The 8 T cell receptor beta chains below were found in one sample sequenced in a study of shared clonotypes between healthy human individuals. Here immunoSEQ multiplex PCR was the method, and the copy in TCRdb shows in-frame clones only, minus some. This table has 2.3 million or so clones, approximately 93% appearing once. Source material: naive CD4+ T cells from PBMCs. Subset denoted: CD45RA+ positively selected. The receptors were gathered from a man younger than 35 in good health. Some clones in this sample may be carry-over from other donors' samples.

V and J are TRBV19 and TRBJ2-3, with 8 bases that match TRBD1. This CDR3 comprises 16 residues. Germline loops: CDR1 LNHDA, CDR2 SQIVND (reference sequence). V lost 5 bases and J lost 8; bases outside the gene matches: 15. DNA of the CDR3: TGTGCCAGTAGTGACGACAGGGGCCCGAGTCGGGGTACGCAGTATTTT. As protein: CASSDDRGPSRGTQYF.

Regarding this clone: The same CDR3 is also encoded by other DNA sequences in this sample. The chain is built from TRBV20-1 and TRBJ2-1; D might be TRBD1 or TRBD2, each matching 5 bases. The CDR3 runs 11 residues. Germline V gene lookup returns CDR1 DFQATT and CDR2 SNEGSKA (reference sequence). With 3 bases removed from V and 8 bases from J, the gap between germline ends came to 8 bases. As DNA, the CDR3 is TGCAGTGCTAGGGGGGTAGATGAGCAGTTCTTC. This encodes CSARGVDEQFF.

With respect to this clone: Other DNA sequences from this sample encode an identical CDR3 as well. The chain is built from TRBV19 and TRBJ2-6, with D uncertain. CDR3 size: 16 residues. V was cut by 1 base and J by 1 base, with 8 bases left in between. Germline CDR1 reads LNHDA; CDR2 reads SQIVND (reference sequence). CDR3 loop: CASSIVRGSGANVLTF. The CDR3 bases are TGTGCCAGTAGTATAGTACGAGGATCTGGGGCCAACGTCCTGACTTTC.

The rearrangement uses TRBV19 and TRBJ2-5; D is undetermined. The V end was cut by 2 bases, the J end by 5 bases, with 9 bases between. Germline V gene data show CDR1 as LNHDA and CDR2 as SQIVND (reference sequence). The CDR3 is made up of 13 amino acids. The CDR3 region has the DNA TGTGCCAGTAGTATAACGGCGGCGGAGACCCAGTACTTC. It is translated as CASSITAAETQYF.

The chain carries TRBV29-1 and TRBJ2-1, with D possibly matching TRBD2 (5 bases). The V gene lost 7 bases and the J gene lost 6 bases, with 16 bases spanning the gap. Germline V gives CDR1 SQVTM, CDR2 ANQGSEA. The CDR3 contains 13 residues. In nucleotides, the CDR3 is TGCAGCGGACTACTCCCCTTAATCAATGAGCAGTTCTTC. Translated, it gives CSGLLPLINEQFF.

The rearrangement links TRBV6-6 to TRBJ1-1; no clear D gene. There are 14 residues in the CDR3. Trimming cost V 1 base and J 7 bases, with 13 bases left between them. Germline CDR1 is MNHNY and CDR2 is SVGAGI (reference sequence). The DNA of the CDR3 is TGTGCCAGCAGTTACTTCGGCCCTGGGGATGAAGCTTTCTTT. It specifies CASSYFGPGDEAFF.

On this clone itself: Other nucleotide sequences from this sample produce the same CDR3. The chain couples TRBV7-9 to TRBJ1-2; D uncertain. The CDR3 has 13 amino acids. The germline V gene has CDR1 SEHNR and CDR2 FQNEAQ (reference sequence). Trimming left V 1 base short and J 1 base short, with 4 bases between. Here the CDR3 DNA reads TGTGCCAGCAGCTTAGAGGGTAACTATGGCTACACCTTC. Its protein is CASSLEGNYGYTF.

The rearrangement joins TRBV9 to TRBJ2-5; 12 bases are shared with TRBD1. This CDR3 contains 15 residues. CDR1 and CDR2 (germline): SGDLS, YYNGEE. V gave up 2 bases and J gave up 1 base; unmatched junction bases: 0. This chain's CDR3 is CASSVGQGAQETQYF. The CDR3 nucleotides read TGTGCCAGCAGCGTGGGACAGGGGGCCCAAGAGACCCAGTACTTC. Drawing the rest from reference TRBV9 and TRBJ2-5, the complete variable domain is DSGVTQTPKHLITATGQRVTLRCSPRSGDLSVYWYQQSLDQGLQFLIQYYNGEERAKGNILERFSAQQFPDLHSELNLSSLELGDSALYFCASSVGQGAQETQYFGPGTRLLVL.